The 4 T cell receptor beta chains presented below share a single source sample, sequenced in a study of control samples from healthy donors and cancer patients. Clones were read by immunoSEQ multiplex PCR, and TCRdb kept only the in-frame ones, dropping some. In the table there are approximately 170,000 clones, around nine tenths of which are singletons. Source material: blood. These receptors were collected from a woman aged 25 to 39 in good health.

The rearrangement joins TRBV5-1 to TRBJ1-1; TRBD1 might be the D (6 bases). The length of the CDR3 is 14 residues. The V gene's germline CDR1 is SGHRS and CDR2 YFSETQ. The germline V and J ends were trimmed by 3 bases and 1 base, with 10 bases remaining between them. The CDR3: CASSYKTGNTEAFF. CDR3 nucleotide sequence: TGCGCCAGCAGCTACAAGACAGGGAACACTGAAGCTTTCTTT.

The chain recombines TRBV7-9 with TRBJ1-2; D uncertain. CDR3 length: 13 residues. Trimming cost V 5 bases and J 8 bases, with 15 bases left between them. CDR1 is SEHNR and CDR2 is FQNEAQ in the germline V gene (reference sequence). In nucleotides, the CDR3 is TGTGCCAGCAGCCCCCTAAGTCATCAAGGCTACACCTTC. Protein sequence: CASSPLSHQGYTF.

This chain uses TRBV28 with TRBJ2-1; tentative D call: TRBD2 (6 bases). The CDR3 consists of 15 residues. The ends were cut back, 6 bases at V and 4 bases at J, with 16 bases in the middle. CDR1 and CDR2 from the germline V gene are MDHEN and SYDVKM. The CDR3 here is CASSTFVGGYNEQFF. CDR3 in DNA: TGTGCCAGCAGCACTTTTGTTGGGGGGTACAATGAGCAGTTCTTC.

The chain couples TRBV28 to TRBJ2-1, with D tentatively TRBD1 or TRBD2 (6 bases each). The CDR3 sequence is 15 residues long. The germline V gene has CDR1 MDHEN and CDR2 SYDVKM. V gave up 4 bases and J gave up 8 bases, with 18 bases separating them. The CDR3, as DNA: TGTGCCAGCAGTTCCGTTCTTGGGGGGACATATGAGCAGTTCTTC. It yields the protein CASSSVLGGTYEQFF.